The clone carrying this T cell receptor (beta chain) has at least ten counts. Amplification targeted TCR beta CDR3 regions from RNA transcripts. The primer set for the first-round RT-PCR of the TCR CDR3 was HTBI. One entry per CDR3 protein results from TCRdb running MiXCR on the multiplex PCR reads. The data contain hundreds of thousands of distinct CDR3 sequences, approximately 19% of them singletons. This entry is derived from a study of T cells in Graves' hyperthyroidism and ophthalmopathy. V lost 5 bases and J lost 1, with 8 bases in between. This CDR3 region has 13 residues. The specimen sequenced was blood. This chain uses TRBV12-3 or TRBV12-4 with TRBJ1-1; a possible D gene is TRBD1 (6 bases). The receptor comes from a woman between 45 and 60 years old with Graves' hyperthyroidism that later progressed to Graves' ophthalmopathy. This chain's CDR3 is CASSQDRNTEAFF. The CDR3, as DNA: TGTGCCAGCAGTCAGGACAGGAACACTGAAGCTTTCTTT.